This T cell receptor (beta chain) was captured in a study of shared T cell receptors in the human thymus. Data came from immunoSEQ multiplex PCR; TCRdb stores just in-frame clones and leaves some out. Among 600,000 or so clones listed, 87% were seen once. Germline CDR1 and CDR2: SNHLY and FYNNEI. CDR3 length: 11 residues. Trimming took 6 bases from V and 3 from J, leaving 6 bases between them. These data were also filed under a second study, of human thymus T cells. This second study notes: Thymic resections from corrective heart surgery supplied the tissue. Repertoires sampled from thymus and blood appeared biased in V and J gene usage. Unrelated individuals reportedly shared highly overlapping thymic TCR repertoires.

The TCR was taken from a boy under two years old with a congenital heart defect. The chain recombines TRBV2 with TRBJ2-7; D gene ambiguous. The specimen sequenced was thymocytes. CDR3 sequence (DNA): TGTGCCAGCAGGGAACGCTACGAGCAGTACTTC. Protein: CASRERYEQYF.